The following is a TCR beta chain sequence with its context. Its cognate antigen is unknown. CDR1 and CDR2 (germline): LNHDA, SQIVND (reference sequence). Trimming took 3 bases from V and 4 from J, leaving 15 bases between them. This CDR3 is 16 amino acids long. The data belong to a study of cytomegalovirus exposure and HLA in healthy donors. General observations from the study: An assumption of roughly uniform sequencing depth across donors underlay the presence/absence analyses. Most TCR beta V segments were productive about 90% or about 30% of the time in an earlier analysis. Later analysis demonstrated an association between a missense DCLRE1C variant and TCR beta V- and J-gene trimming.

Donors counted as nominally healthy when sampled, yet unrecorded immune exposures were likely. Vbeta (60) and Jbeta (13) primers were used in the PCR. Repertoires were generated with immunoSEQ multiplex PCR, while TCRdb's copy carries only in-frame clones and drops some. Of 120,000 to 150,000 clones in the sample, 65% to 90% were seen once. This TCR came from a woman in her 30s in good health and CMV-seronegative. Sequenced: PBMCs. V gene TRBV19 combines with J gene TRBJ2-2, with a possible D match to TRBD1 (6 bases). The CDR3 protein is CASSIELDRFTGELFF. CDR3 nucleotide sequence: TGTGCCAGTAGTATTGAATTAGACAGGTTCACCGGGGAGCTGTTTTTT. The entire variable domain, with the rest obtained from reference TRBV19 and TRBJ2-2, is as follows: DGGITQSPKYLFRKEGQNVTLSCEQNLNHDAMYWYRQDPGQGLRLIYYSQIVNDFQKGDIAEGYSVSREKKESFPLTVTSAQKNPTAFYLCASSIELDRFTGELFFGEGSRLTVL.